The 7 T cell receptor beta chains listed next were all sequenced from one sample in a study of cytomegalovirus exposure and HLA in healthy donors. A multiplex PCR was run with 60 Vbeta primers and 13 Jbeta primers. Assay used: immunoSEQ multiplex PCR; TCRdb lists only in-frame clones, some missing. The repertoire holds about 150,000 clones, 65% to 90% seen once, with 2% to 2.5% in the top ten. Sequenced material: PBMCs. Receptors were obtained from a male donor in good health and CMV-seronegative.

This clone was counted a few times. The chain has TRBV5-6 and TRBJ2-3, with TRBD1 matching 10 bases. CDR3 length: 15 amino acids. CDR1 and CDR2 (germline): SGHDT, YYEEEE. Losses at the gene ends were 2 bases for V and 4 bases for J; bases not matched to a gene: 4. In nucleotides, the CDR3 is TGTGCCAGCAGCTTATACGGACAGGGGGCAGATACGCAGTATTTT. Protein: CASSLYGQGADTQYF.

This CDR3 reads CASSRGDREDTQYF. The CDR3, as DNA: TGTGCCAGCAGCAGGGGGGACAGGGAAGATACGCAGTATTTT. The rearrangement joins TRBV5-4 to TRBJ2-3, with TRBD1 matching 9 bases. The CDR3 has 14 amino acids. The V gene end was trimmed by 4 bases and the J gene end by 5 bases; junction bases not matched to a gene: 5. Germline-derived CDR1 and CDR2 are SGHNT and YYREEE (reference sequence).

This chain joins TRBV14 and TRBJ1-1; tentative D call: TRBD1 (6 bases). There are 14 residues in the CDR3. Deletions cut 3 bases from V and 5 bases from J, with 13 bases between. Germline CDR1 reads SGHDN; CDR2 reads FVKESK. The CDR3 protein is CASSHKGGRTEAFF. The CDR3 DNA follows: TGTGCCAGCAGCCACAAAGGGGGTCGAACTGAAGCTTTCTTT.

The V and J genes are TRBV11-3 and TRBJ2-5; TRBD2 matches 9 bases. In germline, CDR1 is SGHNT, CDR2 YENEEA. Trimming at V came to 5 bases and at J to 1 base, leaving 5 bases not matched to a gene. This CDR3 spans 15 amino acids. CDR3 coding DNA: TGTGCCAGCAGCCGCGGGAGGGCGGCCCAAGAGACCCAGTACTTC. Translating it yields CASSRGRAAQETQYF.

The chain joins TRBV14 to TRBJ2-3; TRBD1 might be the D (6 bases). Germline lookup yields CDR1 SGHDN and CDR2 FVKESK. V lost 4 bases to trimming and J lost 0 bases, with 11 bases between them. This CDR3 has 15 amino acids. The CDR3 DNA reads TGTGCCAGCAGCCTCAGGACAGTTAGCACAGATACGCAGTATTTT. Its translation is CASSLRTVSTDTQYF.

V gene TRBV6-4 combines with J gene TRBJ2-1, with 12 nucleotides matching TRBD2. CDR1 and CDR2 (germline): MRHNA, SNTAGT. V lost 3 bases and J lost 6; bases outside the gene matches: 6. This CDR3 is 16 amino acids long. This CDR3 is CASSEFGLAGSNEQFF. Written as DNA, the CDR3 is TGTGCCAGCAGTGAATTCGGACTAGCGGGGAGCAATGAGCAGTTCTTC.

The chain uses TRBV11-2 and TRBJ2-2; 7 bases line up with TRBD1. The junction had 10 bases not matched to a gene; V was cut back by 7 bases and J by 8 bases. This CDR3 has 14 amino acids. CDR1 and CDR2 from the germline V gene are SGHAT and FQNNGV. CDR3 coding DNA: TGTGCCAGCACCGGACAGGTCCCTCGAGGGGAGCTGTTTTTT. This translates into CASTGQVPRGELFF.